A single sample gave rise to the 23 T cell receptor beta chains below, sequenced in a study of beta chain features in type 1 diabetes. The entirety of the isolated RNA underwent reverse transcription, so expressed TCRB transcripts were sequenced. Method: immunoSEQ multiplex PCR; TCRdb's copy keeps in-frame clones and lacks some. The data show some 400,000 clones, about 15% seen once. The specimen was naive CD4+ T cells from blood. The receptors come from a woman between 18 and 29 years old in good health.

This clone turned up a few times. The chain combines TRBV2 with TRBJ2-7; possibly TRBD2 for D (6 bases). This CDR3 has 14 amino acids. V lost 5 bases and J lost 0, with 11 bases in between. Germline CDR1 reads SNHLY; CDR2 reads FYNNEI. CDR3 protein: CASSRTTGSYEQYF. The CDR3 DNA reads as TGTGCCAGCAGTCGGACTACCGGCTCCTACGAGCAGTACTTC.

Only a few counts were recorded for this clone. The V call is TRBV6-1, the J call TRBJ2-5; TRBD1 agrees at 8 bases. The CDR3 loop spans 17 amino acids. Germline lookup yields CDR1 MNHNS and CDR2 SASEGT. The trim removed 3 bases at V and 0 bases at J, leaving 9 bases unmatched. CDR3 in DNA: TGTGCCAGCAGTGACCCCGGGACAGGCTCCCACCAAGAGACCCAGTACTTC. Its protein product is CASSDPGTGSHQETQYF.

CDR3 in DNA: TGTGCCAGCGGCCCGGGGGGATCATACGAGCAGTACTTC. Its protein is CASGPGGSYEQYF. The rearrangement links TRBV28 to TRBJ2-7; TRBD2 matches 7 bases. The CDR3 length is 13 residues. The V gene's germline CDR1 is MDHEN and CDR2 SYDVKM. V lost 8 bases to trimming and J lost 4 bases; unmatched junction nucleotides: 8.

V gene TRBV28 combines with J gene TRBJ2-6; D is unresolved. Trimming left V 3 bases short and J 4 bases short, with 13 bases between. This CDR3 contains 16 residues. Germline V gives CDR1 MDHEN, CDR2 SYDVKM. CDR3 sequence reads: CASSFWWASGANVLTF. The DNA for the CDR3 is TGTGCCAGCAGTTTTTGGTGGGCAAGCGGGGCCAACGTCCTGACTTTC.

The sample holds a few counts of this clone. The rearrangement links TRBV7-9 to TRBJ2-5, with 9 bases matching TRBD2. This CDR3 has 14 amino acids. Germline V gene lookup returns CDR1 SEHNR and CDR2 FQNEAQ (reference sequence). V was clipped by 3 bases and J by 2 bases; unmatched bases: 1. The CDR3 bases are TGTGCCAGCAGCTTTGCGGGAGGGCAAGAGACCCAGTACTTC. Translated, it gives CASSFAGGQETQYF.

In this sample, this clone turned up a few times. V and J are TRBV29-1 and TRBJ2-3; 10 bases agree with TRBD2. With 5 bases clipped from V and 6 bases from J, the junction kept 8 bases outside the gene matches. The CDR3 is 14 amino acids. Germline V gene sequence: CDR1 SQVTM, CDR2 ANQGSEA. In nucleotides, the CDR3 is TGCAGCGTTAGGACTAGCGGAGTCAGTGATACGCAGTATTTT. Its translation is CSVRTSGVSDTQYF.

A few counts support this clone. The CDR3 DNA follows: TGTGCCAGCAGCGTTTCCCCCGACACCCAAGAGACCCAGTACTTC. Its protein product is CASSVSPDTQETQYF. The chain joins TRBV7-6 to TRBJ2-5; D not certain. CDR1 is SGHVS and CDR2 is FNYEAQ in the germline V gene. Deletions cut 5 bases from V and 1 base from J, with 14 bases between. The CDR3 sequence is 15 residues long.

The V and J genes are TRBV5-6 and TRBJ1-5; 9 bases map to TRBD1. CDR1 is SGHDT, CDR2 YYEEEE, per germline. The CDR3 is made up of 15 amino acids. J was trimmed by 5 bases and V by 2 bases; bases with no gene match: 5. CDR3 loop: CASSFGQGIYQPQHF. CDR3 sequence (DNA): TGTGCCAGCAGCTTCGGACAGGGGATTTATCAGCCCCAGCATTTT.

This clone was seen only a few times. The chain recombines TRBV27 with TRBJ2-7; 7 bases line up with TRBD1. Germline V lookup: CDR1 MNHEY, CDR2 SMNVEV (reference sequence). The V gene end was trimmed by 6 bases and the J gene end by 6 bases; junction bases not matched to a gene: 2. This CDR3 contains 11 residues. CDR3 protein: CASSGQAEQYF. CDR3 DNA: TGTGCCAGCAGCGGACAGGCCGAGCAGTACTTC.

The chain combines TRBV6-6 with TRBJ2-7; 11 bases agree with TRBD1. V gave up 2 bases and J gave up 3 bases; unmatched junction bases: 0. CDR1 MNHNY and CDR2 SVGAGI come from the germline V gene (reference sequence). This CDR3 comprises 14 residues. As DNA, the CDR3 is TGTGCCAGCAGTTACGGGACAGGGGGCTACGAGCAGTACTTC. It encodes CASSYGTGGYEQYF.

This clone showed up just a few times. In nucleotides, the CDR3 is TGTGCCTGGAAAGGGGGCACGAACAATCAGCCCCAGCATTTT. It yields the protein CAWKGGTNNQPQHF. The chain links TRBV30 to TRBJ1-5, with 7 bases identical to TRBD1. This CDR3 contains 14 residues. V was clipped by 4 bases and J by 3 bases; unmatched bases: 6. Germline CDR1 is GTSNPN and CDR2 is SVGIG (reference sequence).

The rearrangement uses TRBV28 and TRBJ2-7; D perhaps matches TRBD2 (6 bases). The V and J ends lost 0 bases and 2 bases respectively, with 11 bases between them. The CDR3 loop spans 15 amino acids. CDR1 and CDR2 (germline): MDHEN, SYDVKM. This CDR3 reads CASSLWSSVAYEQYF. CDR3 sequence (DNA): TGTGCCAGCAGTTTATGGTCTAGCGTCGCCTACGAGCAGTACTTC.

The rearrangement joins TRBV6-6 to TRBJ2-1; weak D call: TRBD2 (6 bases). This CDR3 comprises 14 residues. Trimming removed 7 bases from V and 6 bases from J, with 16 bases in between. Germline V gene sequence: CDR1 MNHNY, CDR2 SVGAGI (reference sequence). Here the CDR3 reads CASIMDGDSNEQFF. DNA for the CDR3: TGTGCCAGCATCATGGACGGGGACTCCAATGAGCAGTTCTTC.

In its sample, this clone was seen a few times. The chain has TRBV28 and TRBJ1-1; 7 bases map to TRBD1. There are 14 residues in the CDR3. The ends lost 6 bases at V and 0 bases at J; junction bases unmatched: 4. Germline V gene lookup returns CDR1 MDHEN and CDR2 SYDVKM. CDR3 coding DNA: TGTGCCAGCAGCCCTGGACAGGTGAACACTGAAGCTTTCTTT. This sequence encodes CASSPGQVNTEAFF.

This clone has just a few counts. The chain links TRBV5-4 to TRBJ2-3, with TRBD2 matching over 9 bases. Germline CDR1 reads SGHNT; CDR2 reads YYREEE (reference sequence). The CDR3 totals 19 residues. After removal of 4 bases from V and 3 bases from J, the junction contained 18 bases not matched to a gene. CDR3 DNA: TGTGCCAGCAGCCCCAACACTTCTCCAACTAGCGGGTTAACAGATACGCAGTATTTT. Translated, it gives CASSPNTSPTSGLTDTQYF.

The chain joins TRBV5-4 to TRBJ1-5, with a possible D match to TRBD1 (6 bases). V shed 5 bases and J shed 7 bases, with 16 bases lying between them. CDR3 length equals 14 residues. Germline loops: CDR1 SGHNT, CDR2 YYREEE (reference sequence). CDR3 DNA sequence: TGTGCCAGCAGTGTACAGGGAATTTGGCAGCCCCAGCATTTT. Translated: CASSVQGIWQPQHF.

This clone has more than one count but fewer than ten. V gene TRBV7-2 combines with J gene TRBJ2-1; D uncertain. V shed 1 base and J shed 5 bases, with 6 bases lying between them. The CDR3 has 13 amino acids. The germline gives CDR1 SGHTA, CDR2 FQGNSA. This CDR3 is CASSLVIHNEQFF. The CDR3 nucleotides are TGTGCCAGCAGCTTAGTAATCCACAATGAGCAGTTCTTC.

This chain links TRBV6-1 with TRBJ2-7, with TRBD1 identical over 10 bases. Trimming took 6 bases from V and 4 from J; bases not matched to a gene: 6. Germline-derived CDR1 and CDR2 are MNHNS and SASEGT. The CDR3 spans 14 residues. In DNA, the CDR3 is TGTGCCAGCAGGGCTGACAGGGGGCCTTACGAGCAGTACTTC. This codes for CASRADRGPYEQYF.

V usage is TRBV15 and J usage is TRBJ2-7, with TRBD2 matching over 7 bases. Germline V lookup: CDR1 LNHNV, CDR2 YYDKDF (reference sequence). V was pared by 0 bases and J by 5 bases, with 7 bases of the junction left unmatched. This CDR3 region has 15 residues. CDR3 nucleotide sequence: TGTGCCACCAGCAGAGATCGAAACCGGGGGGACGAGCAGTACTTC. As protein: CATSRDRNRGDEQYF.

This clone was recorded a few times. CDR3 DNA: TGTGCCAGCAATCGACGGGACACCGGGGAGCTGTTTTTT. It specifies CASNRRDTGELFF. The chain has TRBV2 and TRBJ2-2; D is undetermined. The CDR3 covers 13 residues. V was trimmed by 7 bases and J by 3 bases, leaving 9 bases between them. Germline values: CDR1 SNHLY, CDR2 FYNNEI.

The chain is built from TRBV6-1 and TRBJ2-1, with TRBD2 identical over 7 bases. From germline, CDR1 is MNHNS and CDR2 SASEGT. The CDR3 runs 15 residues. J lost 7 bases, V lost 8 bases, and 14 bases had no gene match. CDR3 amino acids: CASVVGEGQWNEQFF. The CDR3 DNA follows: TGTGCCAGCGTGGTAGGGGAGGGCCAGTGGAATGAGCAGTTCTTC.

The chain recombines TRBV11-2 with TRBJ2-3; D may be TRBD2 (6 bases). This CDR3 is built from 11 residues. The V end was cut by 2 bases, the J end by 10 bases, with 7 bases between. The germline V gene has CDR1 SGHAT and CDR2 FQNNGV. The CDR3 DNA reads TGTGCCAGCAGCTTATGGGACTCGCAGTATTTT. Protein: CASSLWDSQYF.

This clone was counted only a few times. The chain uses TRBV5-6 and TRBJ2-3; maybe TRBD1 (6 bases). The CDR3 has 13 amino acids. V was clipped by 2 bases and J by 6 bases, with 10 bases between them. CDR1 and CDR2 (germline): SGHDT, YYEEEE. CDR3 loop: CASSLQGRDTQYF. The CDR3 coding sequence is TGTGCCAGCAGCTTACAGGGTCGGGATACGCAGTATTTT.